This T cell receptor beta chain is from a study of T cells in Graves' hyperthyroidism and ophthalmopathy. In the ophthalmopathy cohort, Clinical Activity Score was at least 3, NOSPECS grade at least 4, and duration under 3 months. The PBMCs were taken from approximately 9.7 ml of fresh peripheral blood. Only a few counts were recorded for this clonotype. TCR beta CDR3 region amplification was performed from RNA transcripts. First-round RT-PCR targeting the TCR CDR3 was performed with the HTBI primer set. Via MiXCR, TCRdb re-called the multiplex PCR reads, giving one row per CDR3 protein. The repertoire holds about 460,000 distinct CDR3 sequences, around a fifth seen once, with about half in the top ten. Sequencing input: blood. This TCR came from a woman aged 70 to 79 with Graves' ophthalmopathy.

The CDR3 DNA reads TGTGCCTGGAGTATGACGGCGCAGCACAATGAGCAGTTCTTC. Translated, it gives CAWSMTAQHNEQFF. This rearrangement joins TRBV30 to TRBJ2-1, with D unresolved. Germline V gene data show CDR1 as GTSNPN and CDR2 as SVGIG (reference sequence). Deletions cut 2 bases from V and 5 bases from J, with 13 bases between. The CDR3 is 14 amino acids.